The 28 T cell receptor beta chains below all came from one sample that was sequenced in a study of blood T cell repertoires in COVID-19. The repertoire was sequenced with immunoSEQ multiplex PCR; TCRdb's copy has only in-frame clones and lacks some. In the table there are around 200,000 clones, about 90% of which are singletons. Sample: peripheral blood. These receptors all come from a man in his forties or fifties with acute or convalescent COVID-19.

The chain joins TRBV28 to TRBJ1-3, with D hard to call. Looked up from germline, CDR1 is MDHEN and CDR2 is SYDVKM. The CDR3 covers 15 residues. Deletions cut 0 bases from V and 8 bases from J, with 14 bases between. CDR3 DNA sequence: TGTGCCAGCAGTTTATGGACGGGAATTTCTGACACCATATATTTT. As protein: CASSLWTGISDTIYF.

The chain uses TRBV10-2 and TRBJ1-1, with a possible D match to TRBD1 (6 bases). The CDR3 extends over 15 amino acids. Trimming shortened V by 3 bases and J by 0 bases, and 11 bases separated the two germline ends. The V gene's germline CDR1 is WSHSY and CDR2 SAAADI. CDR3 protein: CASSDRTAMNTEAFF. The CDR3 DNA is TGCGCCAGCAGTGATAGGACAGCAATGAACACTGAAGCTTTCTTT.

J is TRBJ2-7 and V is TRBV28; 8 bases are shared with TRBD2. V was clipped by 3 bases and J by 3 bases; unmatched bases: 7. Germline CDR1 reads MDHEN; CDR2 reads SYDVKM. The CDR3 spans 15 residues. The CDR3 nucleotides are TGTGCCAGCAGTTTCGCCGGGACTAGGAGCTACGAGCAGTACTTC. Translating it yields CASSFAGTRSYEQYF.

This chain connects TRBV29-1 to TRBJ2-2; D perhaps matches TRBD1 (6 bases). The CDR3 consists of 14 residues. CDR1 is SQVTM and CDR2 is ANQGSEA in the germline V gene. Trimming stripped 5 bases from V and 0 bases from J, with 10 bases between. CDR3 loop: CSVWGPSNTGELFF. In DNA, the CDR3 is TGCAGCGTTTGGGGGCCTTCGAACACCGGGGAGCTGTTTTTT.

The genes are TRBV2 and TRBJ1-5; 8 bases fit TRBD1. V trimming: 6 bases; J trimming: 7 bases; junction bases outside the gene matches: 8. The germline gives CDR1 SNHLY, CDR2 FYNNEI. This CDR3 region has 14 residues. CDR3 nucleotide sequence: TGTGCCAGCAGCCTCGGACAGGGCCCCCAGCCCCAGCATTTT. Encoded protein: CASSLGQGPQPQHF.

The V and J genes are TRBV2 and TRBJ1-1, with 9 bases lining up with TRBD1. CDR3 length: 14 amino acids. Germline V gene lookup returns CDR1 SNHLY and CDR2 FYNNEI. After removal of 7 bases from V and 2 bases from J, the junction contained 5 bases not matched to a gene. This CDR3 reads CASKQTGGNTEAFF. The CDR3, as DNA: TGTGCCAGCAAACAGACAGGGGGTAACACTGAAGCTTTCTTT.

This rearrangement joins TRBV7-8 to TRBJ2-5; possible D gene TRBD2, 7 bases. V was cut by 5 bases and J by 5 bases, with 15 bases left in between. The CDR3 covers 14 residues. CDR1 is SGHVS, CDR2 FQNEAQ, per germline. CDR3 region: CASSAARGGETQYF. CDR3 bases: TGTGCCAGCAGCGCAGCCAGGGGAGGGGAGACCCAGTACTTC.

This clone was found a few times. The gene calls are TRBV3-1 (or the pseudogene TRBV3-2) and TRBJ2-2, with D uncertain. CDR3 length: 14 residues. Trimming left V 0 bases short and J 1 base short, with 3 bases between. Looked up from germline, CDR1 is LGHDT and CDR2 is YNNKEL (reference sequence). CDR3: CASSQDMNTGELFF. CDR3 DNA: TGTGCCAGCAGCCAAGACATGAACACCGGGGAGCTGTTTTTT.

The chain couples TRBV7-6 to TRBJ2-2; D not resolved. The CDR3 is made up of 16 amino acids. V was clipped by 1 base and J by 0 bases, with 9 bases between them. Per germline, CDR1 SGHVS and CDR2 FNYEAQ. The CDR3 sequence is CASSLGQFANTGELFF. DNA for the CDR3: TGTGCCAGCAGCTTAGGGCAGTTCGCGAACACCGGGGAGCTGTTTTTT.

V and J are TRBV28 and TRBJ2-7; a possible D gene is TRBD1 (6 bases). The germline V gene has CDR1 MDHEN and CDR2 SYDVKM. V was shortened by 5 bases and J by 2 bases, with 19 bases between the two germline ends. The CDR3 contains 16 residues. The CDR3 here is CASSTLARKGAYEQYF. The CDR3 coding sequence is TGTGCCAGCAGTACATTAGCGCGAAAGGGGGCCTACGAGCAGTACTTC.

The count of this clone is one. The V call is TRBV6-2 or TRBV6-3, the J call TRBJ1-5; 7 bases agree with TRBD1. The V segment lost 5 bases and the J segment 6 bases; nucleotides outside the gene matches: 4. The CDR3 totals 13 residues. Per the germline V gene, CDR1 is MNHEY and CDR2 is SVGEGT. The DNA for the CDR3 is TGTGCCAGCAGTGACAGGGATAGTCAGCCCCAGCATTTT. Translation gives CASSDRDSQPQHF.

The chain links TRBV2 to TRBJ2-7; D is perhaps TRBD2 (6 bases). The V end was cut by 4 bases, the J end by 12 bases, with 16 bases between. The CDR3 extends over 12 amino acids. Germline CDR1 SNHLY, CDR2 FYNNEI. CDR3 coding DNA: TGTGCCAGCAGTGCCATGACTAGTAGGGTGTACGTC. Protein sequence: CASSAMTSRVYV.

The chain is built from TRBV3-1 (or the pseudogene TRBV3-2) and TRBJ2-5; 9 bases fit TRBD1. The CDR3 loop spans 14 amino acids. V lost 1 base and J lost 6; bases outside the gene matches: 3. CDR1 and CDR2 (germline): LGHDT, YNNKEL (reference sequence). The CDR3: CASSQGDREKTQYF. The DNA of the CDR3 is TGTGCCAGCAGCCAAGGGGACAGGGAGAAGACCCAGTACTTC.

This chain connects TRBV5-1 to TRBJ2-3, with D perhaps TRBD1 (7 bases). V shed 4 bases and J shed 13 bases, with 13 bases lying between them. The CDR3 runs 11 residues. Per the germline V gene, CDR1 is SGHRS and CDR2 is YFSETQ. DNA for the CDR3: TGCGCCAGCAGCCAGGGACAGCGGGAGTATTTT. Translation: CASSQGQREYF.

CDR3 amino acids: CAISRAENTEAFF. The CDR3 DNA follows: TGTGCCATTTCCAGGGCGGAGAACACTGAAGCTTTCTTT. V is TRBV28 and J is TRBJ1-1; D may be TRBD1 (5 bases). Between the trimmed V and J ends, which lost 10 bases and 1 base, there was a span of 13 bases. CDR3 length: 13 residues. In germline, CDR1 is MDHEN, CDR2 SYDVKM.

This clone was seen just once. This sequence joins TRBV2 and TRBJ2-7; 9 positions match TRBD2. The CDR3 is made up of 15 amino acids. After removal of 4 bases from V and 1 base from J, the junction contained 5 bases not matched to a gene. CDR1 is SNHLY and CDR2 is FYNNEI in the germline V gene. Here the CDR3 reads CASSVSSGTSYEQYF. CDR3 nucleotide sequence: TGTGCCAGCAGTGTTTCTAGCGGGACGTCCTACGAGCAGTACTTC. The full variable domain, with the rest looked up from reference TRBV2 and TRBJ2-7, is EPEVTQTPSHQVTQMGQEVILRCVPISNHLYFYWYRQILGQKVEFLVSFYNNEISEKSEIFDDQFSVERPDGSNFTLKIRSTKLEDSAMYFCASSVSSGTSYEQYFGPGTRLTVT.

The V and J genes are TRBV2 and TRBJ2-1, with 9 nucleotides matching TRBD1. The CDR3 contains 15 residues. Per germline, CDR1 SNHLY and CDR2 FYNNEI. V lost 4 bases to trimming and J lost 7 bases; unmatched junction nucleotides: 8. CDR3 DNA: TGTGCCAGCAGTGTTTTTGGACAGGGGATGAATGAGCAGTTCTTC. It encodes CASSVFGQGMNEQFF.

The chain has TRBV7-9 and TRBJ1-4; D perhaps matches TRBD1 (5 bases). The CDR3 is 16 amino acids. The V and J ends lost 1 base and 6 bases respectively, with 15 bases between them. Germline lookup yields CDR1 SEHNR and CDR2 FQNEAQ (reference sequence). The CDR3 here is CASSLGQTLGHEKLFF. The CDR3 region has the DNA TGTGCCAGCAGCTTAGGACAGACCTTAGGTCATGAAAAACTGTTTTTT.

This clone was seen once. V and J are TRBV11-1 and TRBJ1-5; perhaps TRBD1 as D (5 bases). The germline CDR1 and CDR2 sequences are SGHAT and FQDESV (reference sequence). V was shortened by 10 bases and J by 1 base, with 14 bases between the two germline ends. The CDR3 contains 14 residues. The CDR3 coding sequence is TGTGCCATCGCTTGGACACAAAGCAATCAGCCCCAGCATTTT. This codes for CAIAWTQSNQPQHF.

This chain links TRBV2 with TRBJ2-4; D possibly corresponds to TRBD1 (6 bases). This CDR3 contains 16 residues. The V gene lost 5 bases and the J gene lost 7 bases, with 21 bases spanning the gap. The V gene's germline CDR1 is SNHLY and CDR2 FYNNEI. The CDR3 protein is CASSSGTSKSGNIQYF. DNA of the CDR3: TGTGCCAGCAGTTCCGGGACAAGCAAATCGGGGAACATTCAGTACTTC.

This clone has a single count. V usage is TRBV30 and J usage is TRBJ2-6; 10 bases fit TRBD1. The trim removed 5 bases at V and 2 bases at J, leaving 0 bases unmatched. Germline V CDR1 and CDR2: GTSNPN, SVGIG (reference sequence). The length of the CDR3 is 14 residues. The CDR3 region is CAWGQGAGANVLTF. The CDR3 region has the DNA TGTGCCTGGGGACAGGGGGCTGGGGCCAACGTCCTGACTTTC.

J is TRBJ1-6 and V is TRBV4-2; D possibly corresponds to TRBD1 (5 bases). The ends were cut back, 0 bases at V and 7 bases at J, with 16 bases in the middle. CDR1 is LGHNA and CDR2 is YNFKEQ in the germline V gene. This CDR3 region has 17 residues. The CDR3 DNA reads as TGTGCCAGCAGCCAAGAAATAGGGCAGGGTGCCAATTCACCCCTCCACTTT. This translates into CASSQEIGQGANSPLHF.

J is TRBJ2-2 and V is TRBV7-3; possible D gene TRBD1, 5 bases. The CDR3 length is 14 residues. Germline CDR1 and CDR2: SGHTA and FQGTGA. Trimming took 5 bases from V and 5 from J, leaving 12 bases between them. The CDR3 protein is CASSPGAVTGELFF. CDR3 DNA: TGTGCCAGCAGCCCTGGGGCGGTTACCGGGGAGCTGTTTTTT.

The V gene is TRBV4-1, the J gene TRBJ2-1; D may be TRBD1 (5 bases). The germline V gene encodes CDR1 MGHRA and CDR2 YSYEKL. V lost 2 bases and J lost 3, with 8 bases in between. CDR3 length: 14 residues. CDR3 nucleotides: TGCGCCAGCAGCCAACAGACAGACTACAATGAGCAGTTCTTC. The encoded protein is CASSQQTDYNEQFF.

CDR3 residues: CASSPTFAGYEQYV. For the CDR3, the DNA is TGTGCCAGCAGTCCGACGTTCGCGGGATACGAGCAGTACGTC. The chain is built from TRBV2 and TRBJ2-7; D may be TRBD2 (6 bases). Trimming stripped 5 bases from V and 4 bases from J, with 15 bases between. This CDR3 comprises 14 residues. Germline-derived CDR1 and CDR2 are SNHLY and FYNNEI.

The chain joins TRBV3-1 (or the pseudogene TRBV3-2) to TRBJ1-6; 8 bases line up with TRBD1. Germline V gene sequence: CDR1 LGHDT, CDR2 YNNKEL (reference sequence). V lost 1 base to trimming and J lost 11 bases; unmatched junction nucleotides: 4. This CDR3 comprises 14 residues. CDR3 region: CASSQGQGMTPLHF. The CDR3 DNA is TGTGCCAGCAGCCAAGGACAGGGGATGACACCCCTCCACTTT.

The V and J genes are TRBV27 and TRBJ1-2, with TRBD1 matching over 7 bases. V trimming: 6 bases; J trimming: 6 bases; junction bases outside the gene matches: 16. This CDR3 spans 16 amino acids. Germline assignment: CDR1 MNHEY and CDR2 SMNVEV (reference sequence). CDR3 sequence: CASSQGRQGGSNGYTF. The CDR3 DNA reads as TGTGCCAGCAGCCAGGGCCGACAGGGAGGCTCAAATGGCTACACCTTC.

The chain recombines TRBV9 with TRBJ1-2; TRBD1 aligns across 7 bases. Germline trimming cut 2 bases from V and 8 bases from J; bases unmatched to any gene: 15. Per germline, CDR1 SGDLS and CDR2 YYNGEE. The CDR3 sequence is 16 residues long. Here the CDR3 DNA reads TGTGCCAGCAGCGTGGCAAGACAGGGATTGTCTTGGGGCTACACCTTC. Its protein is CASSVARQGLSWGYTF. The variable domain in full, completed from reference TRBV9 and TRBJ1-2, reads DSGVTQTPKHLITATGQRVTLRCSPRSGDLSVYWYQQSLDQGLQFLIQYYNGEERAKGNILERFSAQQFPDLHSELNLSSLELGDSALYFCASSVARQGLSWGYTFGSGTRLTVV.